The rows below give T cell receptor beta chains drawn from one sample of a study of T-cell reconstitution after alpha-beta-depleted transplantation in children. Each CDR3 protein is one row after TCRdb ran MiXCR on the PCR reads. The sample contains about 500,000 distinct CDR3 sequences, approximately 30% of which appear only once. The sample consisted of PBMCs from the stem cell graft donor, taken from the stem cell graft. These receptors were taken from a human donor who donated a stem cell graft to a child with aplastic anemia. Each CDR3 is given with its conserved first and last residue. The D gene is left open where the match is weak. Size tells how often a clone was seen (once, few, many) or the class of an expanded clone, and some rows leave it out.

>TRBJ1-1|few|TRBV12-3/TRBV12-4|NA
TGTGCCAGCCTCTGGGATGGGATGGAAGCTTTCTTT
CASLWDGMEAFF
>TRBJ1-2|few|TRBV11-2|TRBD1
TGTGCCAGCAGCTTGGACAGGGTCTATGGCTACACCTTC
CASSLDRVYGYTF
>TRBJ1-1|NA|TRBV12-3/TRBV12-4|NA
TGTGCCAGCAAGAAGAGGGGCAGTGAAGCTTTCTTT
CASKKRGSEAFF
>TRBJ1-1|many|TRBV6-5|NA
TGTGCCAGCAGTTCAAGGGCGGGGGGTGGCACTGAAGCTTTCTTT
CASSSRAGGGTEAFF
>TRBJ2-7|few|TRBV12-3/TRBV12-4|TRBD1
TGTGCCAGCAGTTTCCCGGGGACAGGGCCCGACGAGCAGTACTTC
CASSFPGTGPDEQYF
>TRBJ2-1|NA|TRBV11-3|TRBD2
TGTGCCAGCAGCTCAAGACTAGCGGGGTACAATGAGCAGTTCTTC
CASSSRLAGYNEQFF
>TRBJ1-1|few|TRBV29-1|NA
TGCAGCGTTGTCGTGTTTGGACAGAACACTGAAGCTTTCTTT
CSVVVFGQNTEAFF
>TRBJ1-1|few|TRBV20-1|NA
TGCAGTGCACGGCCGAACACTGAAGCTTTCTTT
CSARPNTEAFF
>TRBJ1-4|few|TRBV18|NA
TGTGCCAGCTCAGGTGACCTCGATGGAACTAATGAAAAACTGTTTTTT
CASSGDLDGTNEKLFF
>TRBJ2-1|few|TRBV27|TRBD2
TGTGCCAGCAGTTCGTTAGCGGGACCGAAGGACAATGAGCAGTTCTTC
CASSSLAGPKDNEQFF
>TRBJ2-7|few|TRBV5-1|TRBD2
TGCGCCAGCAGCTCAACCTTTTCTAGCGGGAGGATCGACGAGCAGTACTTC
CASSSTFSSGRIDEQYF
>TRBJ1-2|NA|TRBV5-1|TRBD1
TGCGCCAGCAGCTGGGACCCAAGGACAGGGGACGGCTACACCTTC
CASSWDPRTGDGYTF
>TRBJ1-1|NA|TRBV2|TRBD1
TGTGCCAGCAGTGAAGCGGTGGGACAGGTTCTGAACACTGAAGCTTTCTTT
CASSEAVGQVLNTEAFF
>TRBJ2-7|NA|TRBV3-1|TRBD1
TGTGCCAGCAGCCAAGTCCCAGGGGGCTTCGAGCAGTACTTC
CASSQVPGGFEQYF
>TRBJ2-2|once|TRBV4-3|NA
TGCGCCAGCAGCTTCGGAGTAGCGGCGAACACCGGGGAGCTGTTTTTT
CASSFGVAANTGELFF
>TRBJ2-3|few|TRBV29-1|NA
TGCAGCGCCCCCCCCCCAGGGAGCACAGATACGCAGTATTTT
CSAPPPGSTDTQYF
>TRBJ2-5|few|TRBV12-3/TRBV12-4|TRBD2
TGTGCCAGCAGTGCATCTAGCGGCGAAGAGACCCAGTACTTC
CASSASSGEETQYF
>TRBJ2-2|NA|TRBV29-1|NA
TGCAGCGTTGATTTACAGGGCGTTGAGACCGGGGAGCTGTTTTTT
CSVDLQGVETGELFF
>TRBJ1-4|NA|TRBV12-3/TRBV12-4|NA
TGTGCCAGCAGTTTTACGCAGGTGAGTGAAAAACTGTTTTTT
CASSFTQVSEKLFF
>TRBJ1-4|few|TRBV12-3/TRBV12-4|TRBD1
TGTGCCAGCAGTCCGCCGACAGGGCGGGGGCGAAAACTGTTTTTT
CASSPPTGRGRKLFF
>TRBJ2-1|NA|TRBV28|NA
TGTGCCAGCAGGGGAGTAAGGCAGTTCTTC
CASRGVRQFF
>TRBJ2-3|few|TRBV6-4|NA
TGTGCCAGCGGGCTCAAAGATACGCAGTATTTT
CASGLKDTQYF
>TRBJ2-4|NA|TRBV15|NA
TGTGCCACCAGCAGAGATAGGTCAGGGGAAAACATTCAGTACTTC
CATSRDRSGENIQYF
>TRBJ2-1|NA|TRBV4-3|NA
TGCGCCAGCAGCCAAGAGGCGGCTAGCAAGCAGTTCTTC
CASSQEAASKQFF
>TRBJ2-4|many|TRBV5-1|TRBD1
TGCGCCAGCAGCTTGGATAACAGGGGGCACAAAAACATTCAGTACTTC
CASSLDNRGHKNIQYF
>TRBJ2-1|NA|TRBV7-9|TRBD1
TGTGCCAGCAGCTTAGGGTCAGGGGGCCGTGGGCAGTTCTTC
CASSLGSGGRGQFF
>TRBJ2-2|few|TRBV7-2|TRBD2
TGTGCCAGCAGCTTCACCGATGGGACTAGTGATGCCGGGGAGCTGTTTTTT
CASSFTDGTSDAGELFF
>TRBJ1-1|NA|TRBV24-1|NA
TGTGCCACCAGTGCCGGGTCCCCAAACACTGAAGCTTTCTTT
CATSAGSPNTEAFF
>TRBJ2-3|NA|TRBV5-1|TRBD2
TGCGCCAGCAGCCGGGGAGGGTACACAGATACGCAGTATTTT
CASSRGGYTDTQYF
>TRBJ2-1|NA|TRBV27|TRBD2
TGTGCCAGCAGCCCATGGACTAGCGGGAGAGGTGAGCAGTTCTTC
CASSPWTSGRGEQFF
>TRBJ2-5|few|TRBV4-2|TRBD2
TGTGCCAGCAGCCAAGCGTCTAGCGGCCTAGGGGTTGCCCAGTACTTC
CASSQASSGLGVAQYF
>TRBJ2-3|NA|TRBV4-2|NA
TGTGCCAGCAGCCCAAGCCCCGGTAAACCAGCCAGCACAGATACGCAGTATTTT
CASSPSPGKPASTDTQYF
>TRBJ2-5|once|TRBV10-3|NA
TGTGCCATCAGTGAGTCGGCACAAAAAGAGACCCAGTACTTC
CAISESAQKETQYF
>TRBJ2-3|few|TRBV6-5|TRBD1
TGTGCCAGCAGTTACGGGACAGGGGTAGGGACAGATACGCAGTATTTT
CASSYGTGVGTDTQYF
>TRBJ2-3|NA|TRBV12-3/TRBV12-4|NA
TGTGCCAGCAGTTTTTTTTTCCGGGGTAGCCCAGATACGCAGTATTTT
CASSFFFRGSPDTQYF
>TRBJ2-3|few|TRBV13|NA
TGTGCCAGCAGCTTAGTGGCGCGGGCCCGCACAGATACGCAGTATTTT
CASSLVARARTDTQYF
>TRBJ2-3|NA|TRBV28|NA
TGTGCCAGCAGTTTACGCTTCACAGATACGCAGTATTTT
CASSLRFTDTQYF
>TRBJ1-2|NA|TRBV6-1|TRBD1
TGTGCCAGCAGTCCCGACAGGGGCGGATACGGCTACACCTTC
CASSPDRGGYGYTF
>TRBJ2-3|NA|TRBV12-3/TRBV12-4|TRBD2
TGTGCCAGCAGCTACTCGGGGGTAGCGGGAACAGATACGCAGTATTTT
CASSYSGVAGTDTQYF
>TRBJ2-4|few|TRBV20-1|TRBD2
TGCAGTGCTAGATCCCTCGCGGGGGGGACCAAAAACATTCAGTACTTC
CSARSLAGGTKNIQYF
>TRBJ2-1|NA|TRBV10-2|NA
TGCGCCAGCAGTGTCCAGGGTACCAACAATGAGCAGTTCTTC
CASSVQGTNNEQFF
>TRBJ1-2|few|TRBV6-5|NA
TGTGCCAGCAGTTACACTATTGGGCCCCTCTATGGCTACACCTTC
CASSYTIGPLYGYTF
>TRBJ2-4|once|TRBV2|TRBD2
TGTGCCAGCACGCGCTCGACTAGCTCGGACATTCAGTACTTC
CASTRSTSSDIQYF
>TRBJ2-2|NA|TRBV19|TRBD2
TGTGCCAGTAGGCCTAGCGGGAGGATCGACACCGGGGAGCTGTTTTTT
CASRPSGRIDTGELFF
>TRBJ2-1|NA|TRBV28|TRBD1
TGTGCCAGCAGTTTTATGCTCCCTGGGACAGGGTCCAATGAGCAGTTCTTC
CASSFMLPGTGSNEQFF
>TRBJ2-1|NA|TRBV19|TRBD2
TGTGCCAGTAGTATAGTGGGAGGGCGCCCCAGCGATGAGCAGTTCTTC
CASSIVGGRPSDEQFF
>TRBJ1-1|NA|TRBV10-3|NA
TGTGCCATCAGTGCGGCGGCGGGCATGAACACTGAAGCTTTCTTT
CAISAAAGMNTEAFF
>TRBJ1-1|few|TRBV29-1|TRBD1
TGCAGCGTTGACGGTCCAAGGACAGGGGCCACTGAAGCTTTCTTT
CSVDGPRTGATEAFF
>TRBJ1-5|NA|TRBV12-3/TRBV12-4|NA
TGTGCCAGCAGTCCCACCGGGGGGGACCAGCCCCAGCATTTT
CASSPTGGDQPQHF
>TRBJ2-5|few|TRBV29-1|NA
TGCAGCGTTGAACCCCAATCAGGGACCCAGTACTTC
CSVEPQSGTQYF
>TRBJ2-2|few|TRBV7-8|NA
TGTGCCAGCAGCCGTGGGGGCTCAGGCGGGACCGGGGAGCTGTTTTTT
CASSRGGSGGTGELFF
>TRBJ2-3|few|TRBV12-3/TRBV12-4|NA
TGTGCCAGCAGCCCTGTTGTGGGAGCTGCAGATACGCAGTATTTT
CASSPVVGAADTQYF
>TRBJ2-3|few|TRBV24-1|TRBD1
TGTGCCACCAGTGACCGGACAGGCGCAGGGGCGGATACGCAGTATTTT
CATSDRTGAGADTQYF
>TRBJ1-1|NA|TRBV11-2|NA
TGTGCCAGCAGCTTTACCTTGGCTGAAGCTTTCTTT
CASSFTLAEAFF
>TRBJ2-1|NA|TRBV5-4|TRBD1
TGTGCCAGCAGCTTAGGGGGCGACTACAATGAGCAGTTCTTC
CASSLGGDYNEQFF